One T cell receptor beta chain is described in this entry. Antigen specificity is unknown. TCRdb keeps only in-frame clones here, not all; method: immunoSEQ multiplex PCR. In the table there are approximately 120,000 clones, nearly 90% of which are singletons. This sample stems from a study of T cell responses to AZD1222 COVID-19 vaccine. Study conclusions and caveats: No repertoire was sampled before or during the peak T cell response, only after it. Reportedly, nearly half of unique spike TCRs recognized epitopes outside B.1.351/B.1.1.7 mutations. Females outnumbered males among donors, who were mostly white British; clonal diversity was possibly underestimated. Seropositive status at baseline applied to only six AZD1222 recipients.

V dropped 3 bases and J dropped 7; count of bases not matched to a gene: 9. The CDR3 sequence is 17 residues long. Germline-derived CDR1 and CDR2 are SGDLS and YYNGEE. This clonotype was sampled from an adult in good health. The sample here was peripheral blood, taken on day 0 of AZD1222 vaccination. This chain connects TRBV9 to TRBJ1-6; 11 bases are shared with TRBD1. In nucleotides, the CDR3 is TGTGCCAGCAGCGCCCCCCGGACAGGGGGCGCGAATTCACCCCTCCACTTT. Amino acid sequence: CASSAPRTGGANSPLHF.